This T cell receptor beta chain originates from a study of cytomegalovirus exposure and HLA in healthy donors. Study-level results: Most TCR sequences were rare, but some public TCRs occurred in many donors. It was reportedly the case that the classifier diagnosed cytomegalovirus status with high specificity and sensitivity. Through in vitro validation, three CMV-associated chains were shown to be specific for CMV antigens. Subsequent analysis revealed that first-cohort TCR clusters tended to co-occur in the 120 or so validation repertoires.

The repertoire was sequenced with immunoSEQ multiplex PCR; TCRdb's copy has only in-frame clones and lacks some. The sample has just under 150,000 clones, about 87% seen once. In regard to this clone: Its antigen is as yet unknown.

The TCR originated in a man between 18 and 29 years old in good health and CMV-seropositive. Sequencing used PBMCs.

The DNA for the CDR3 is TGTGCCAGCAGCGATCGTTTACAGGGGGCTCCCAAGGGGGAGCTGTTTTTT. As protein: CASSDRLQGAPKGELFF. This chain uses TRBV9 with TRBJ2-2, with 9 bases identical to TRBD1. The CDR3 has 17 residues. The V gene's germline CDR1 is SGDLS and CDR2 YYNGEE. V trimming: 3 bases; J trimming: 8 bases; junction bases outside the gene matches: 14.